This T cell receptor beta chain was sequenced in a study of identical twins. Remarks on this clonotype: Its antigen remains unknown.

Template switching supplied a universal primer site; unique molecular identifiers were carried on the cDNA. TCRdb re-derived calls from the 5' RACE reads in MiXCR, one entry per CDR3 protein. This sample has roughly 1,500,000 distinct CDR3 sequences, with roughly a third found just once. Whole-study results and caveats: Alpha sequences that were out-of-frame and twin-shared showed an excess of low generation probability. It was possible that invariant MAIT and iNKT cells partly confounded the zero-insertion analyses. The study found weaker excess twin sharing in beta out-of-frame sequences.

The ends were cut back, 4 bases at V and 4 bases at J, with 16 bases in the middle. The germline CDR1 and CDR2 sequences are MNHNY and SVGAGI (reference sequence). The CDR3 is 15 amino acids. This chain joins TRBV6-6 and TRBJ1-2; tentatively, D is TRBD1 (6 bases). What was sequenced was cord blood. The sequence derives from a newborn girl in good health. CDR3 in DNA: TGTGCCAGCAGTTCCACAATACAGGGAGTCTATGGCTACACCTTC. Translating it yields CASSSTIQGVYGYTF.